The 20 T cell receptor beta chains below were found in one sample sequenced in a study of untreated major depressive disorder. Using immunoSEQ multiplex PCR, the repertoire was profiled, and TCRdb retains in-frame clones only, with some absent. The sample holds 20,000 or so clones, roughly 84% seen once. Sequenced sample: CD4+ T cells from PBMCs. Source of these receptors: a woman aged 25 to 39 in good health.

This rearrangement joins TRBV7-2 to TRBJ2-1; 8 bases match TRBD1. The length of the CDR3 is 15 residues. J gave up 7 bases and V 1 base, and 6 bases lay outside the gene matches. The V gene's germline CDR1 is SGHTA and CDR2 FQGNSA. The CDR3 DNA reads as TGTGCCAGCAGCTTAGGAGGGACAGGCTTTAATGAGCAGTTCTTC. Residues: CASSLGGTGFNEQFF.

This clone has a single count. The rearrangement links TRBV18 to TRBJ2-1; 11 nucleotides align to TRBD2. The CDR3 runs to 14 residues. J was trimmed by 8 bases and V by 6 bases; bases with no gene match: 6. Germline loops: CDR1 KGHSH, CDR2 LQKENI. The CDR3 coding sequence is TGTGCCAGCTCCAACCTAGCGGGAGGAGATGAGCAGTTCTTC. Translated, it gives CASSNLAGGDEQFF.

The chain is built from TRBV6-5 and TRBJ1-1; D is possibly TRBD1 (5 bases). Germline V gives CDR1 MNHEY, CDR2 SVGAGI. CDR3 size: 15 residues. The ends were cut back, 4 bases at V and 1 base at J, with 13 bases in the middle. CDR3 protein: CASSSPRGWNTEAFF. CDR3 sequence (DNA): TGTGCCAGCAGTTCTCCCCGGGGGTGGAACACTGAAGCTTTCTTT.

The J gene is TRBJ2-2, the V gene TRBV29-1, with D unclear. Between the trimmed V and J ends, which lost 7 bases and 4 bases, there was a span of 19 bases. The germline CDR1 and CDR2 sequences are SQVTM and ANQGSEA. The CDR3 is made up of 15 amino acids. The CDR3 coding sequence is TGCAGCGCCAAAACCGGGCGGCATAGCACCGGGGAGCTGTTTTTT. Protein sequence: CSAKTGRHSTGELFF.

CDR3: CASSRDFSGANVLTF. The DNA of the CDR3 is TGTGCCAGCAGTAGAGATTTCTCTGGGGCCAACGTCCTGACTTTC. V usage is TRBV7-8 and J usage is TRBJ2-6; D remains unclear. This CDR3 has 15 residues. Per the germline V gene, CDR1 is SGHVS and CDR2 is FQNEAQ. V gave up 6 bases and J gave up 0 bases, with 9 bases separating them.

V usage is TRBV2 and J usage is TRBJ2-5; TRBD2 matches at 7 bases. The J call may be wrong; the DNA end is better matched by TRBJ2-7. CDR1 and CDR2 (germline): SNHLY, FYNNEI. This CDR3 has 15 amino acids. The CDR3 reads CASSVDASGRYEQYF. The CDR3 coding sequence is TGTGCCAGCAGTGTAGACGCTAGCGGTCGCTACGAGCAGTACTTC.

The chain combines TRBV27 with TRBJ2-4, with D maybe TRBD2 (5 bases). The CDR3 is made up of 18 amino acids. Germline V gene data show CDR1 as MNHEY and CDR2 as SMNVEV (reference sequence). V lost 7 bases and J 0 bases, leaving 22 bases between the germline ends. The CDR3 loop reads CASTPPSKRILAKNIQYF. CDR3 DNA: TGTGCCAGCACCCCACCCAGCAAGCGGATACTAGCCAAAAACATTCAGTACTTC.

This clone occurred once. The chain carries TRBV5-1 and TRBJ1-1; D is ambiguous. The V gene's germline CDR1 is SGHRS and CDR2 YFSETQ. The CDR3 runs 12 residues. The V end lost 2 bases, the J end lost 1 base, and 3 bases lay between the germline ends. The CDR3 region has the DNA TGCGCCAGCAGCTTACGGAACACTGAAGCTTTCTTT. Its translation is CASSLRNTEAFF.

J is TRBJ2-6 and V is TRBV5-4; TRBD2 agrees at 12 bases. The ends lost 1 base at V and 1 base at J; junction bases unmatched: 6. The CDR3 sequence is 19 residues long. Germline V gene lookup returns CDR1 SGHNT and CDR2 YYREEE (reference sequence). CDR3 protein: CASSLSRLAGDSGANVLTF. The CDR3 coding sequence is TGTGCCAGCAGCTTGAGCAGACTAGCGGGAGATTCTGGGGCCAACGTCCTGACTTTC.

The V gene is TRBV6-5, the J gene TRBJ1-2; 10 nucleotides align to TRBD1. Unmatched junction bases numbered 4, after V lost 6 bases and J lost 6 bases. The CDR3 runs 13 residues. CDR1 and CDR2 from the germline V gene are MNHEY and SVGAGI. The CDR3 bases are TGTGCCAGCAGGAGACAGGGGGCGCATGGCTACACCTTC. This encodes CASRRQGAHGYTF.

The chain recombines TRBV25-1 with TRBJ2-7; D not certain. The length of the CDR3 is 12 residues. Germline V gene lookup returns CDR1 MGHDK and CDR2 SYGVNS. Trimming stripped 2 bases from V and 3 bases from J, with 5 bases between. The CDR3 nucleotides read TGTGCCAGCAGTGAAGTAGGCTACGAGCAGTACTTC. Residues: CASSEVGYEQYF.

The rearrangement uses TRBV6-1 and TRBJ2-2, with a tentative D call TRBD2 (7 bases). V lost 2 bases, J lost 6 bases, and 16 bases lay in between. Germline CDR1 and CDR2: MNHNS and SASEGT. The CDR3 has 16 residues. The CDR3, as DNA: TGTGCCAGCAGTGAACGGGGGGCCCAGAATTCCGGGGAGCTGTTTTTT. Its translation is CASSERGAQNSGELFF.

This chain uses TRBV30 with TRBJ1-2; D not certain. Trimming shortened V by 3 bases and J by 2 bases, and 10 bases separated the two germline ends. The CDR3 consists of 13 residues. Germline V gene lookup returns CDR1 GTSNPN and CDR2 SVGIG (reference sequence). CDR3 protein: CAWSVDSNYGYTF. The CDR3 coding sequence is TGTGCCTGGAGCGTTGATTCCAACTATGGCTACACCTTC.

The chain couples TRBV9 to TRBJ2-3; D is uncertain. CDR1 is SGDLS and CDR2 is YYNGEE in the germline V gene. The CDR3 has 11 amino acids. V gave up 4 bases and J gave up 6 bases, with 6 bases separating them. The CDR3 protein is CASSLGDTQYF. The CDR3 coding sequence is TGTGCCAGCAGCTTGGGGGATACGCAGTATTTT.

The J gene is TRBJ1-1, the V gene TRBV29-1; D is possibly TRBD1 (5 bases). The CDR3 totals 14 residues. V lost 3 bases, J lost 3 bases, and 14 bases lay in between. CDR1 is SQVTM and CDR2 is ANQGSEA in the germline V gene. CDR3 in amino acids: CSVEGQGGDTEAFF. Here the CDR3 DNA reads TGCAGCGTTGAGGGCCAGGGAGGGGACACTGAAGCTTTCTTT.

This chain uses TRBV7-3 with TRBJ1-2; D not resolved. The germline V gene has CDR1 SGHTA and CDR2 FQGTGA. V lost 0 bases and J 6 bases, leaving 8 bases between the germline ends. The CDR3 contains 13 residues. CDR3 sequence (DNA): TGTGCCAGCAGCTTAACGGATGGAAATGGCTACACCTTC. Its protein product is CASSLTDGNGYTF.

The chain combines TRBV9 with TRBJ2-4, with D perhaps assigned TRBD1 or TRBD2 (6 bases each). Per germline, CDR1 SGDLS and CDR2 YYNGEE. V was pared by 4 bases and J by 0 bases, with 14 bases between. This CDR3 region has 16 residues. CDR3 residues: CASSPQGGIAKNIQYF. DNA for the CDR3: TGTGCCAGCAGCCCCCAAGGGGGGATAGCCAAAAACATTCAGTACTTC.

The chain carries TRBV7-2 and TRBJ2-1; 7 bases map to TRBD2. The CDR3 is 16 residues long. Germline V gene sequence: CDR1 SGHTA, CDR2 FQGNSA. The V segment lost 5 bases and the J segment 9 bases; nucleotides outside the gene matches: 16. CDR3 sequence reads: CASSRTRALVGGEQFF. As DNA, the CDR3 is TGTGCCAGCAGCCGGACTAGAGCCTTAGTTGGTGGTGAGCAGTTCTTC.

This chain connects TRBV19 to TRBJ2-2; D is uncertain. There are 14 residues in the CDR3. V was pared by 0 bases and J by 6 bases, with 8 bases between. Germline V CDR1 and CDR2: LNHDA, SQIVND (reference sequence). The CDR3 region is CASSIDRAAGELFF. The DNA for the CDR3 is TGTGCCAGTAGTATAGATCGGGCGGCCGGGGAGCTGTTTTTT.

The genes are TRBV6-1 and TRBJ2-1; 9 positions agree with TRBD1. Germline V gene lookup returns CDR1 MNHNS and CDR2 SASEGT. The CDR3 loop spans 15 amino acids. With 9 bases clipped from V and 3 bases from J, the junction kept 9 bases outside the gene matches. CDR3 bases: TGTGCCAGTGATGAGCGGGACAGGGTCTACAATGAGCAGTTCTTC. It specifies CASDERDRVYNEQFF.